This is a list of T cell receptor beta chains from one sample in a study of T-cell memory formation after mild COVID-19. TCRdb ran MiXCR on the 5' RACE reads and lists one entry per CDR3 protein. Of 58,000 or so distinct CDR3 sequences listed, about 30% were seen once; the top ten hold around 40%. The source material was PBMCs or a T cell subset sorted from them (not recorded which). These receptors were taken from a man aged 18 to 30 who had mild COVID-19 (a few samples of this study predate the infection). Cell type and time point are not known. The CDR3 runs from the conserved cysteine through the conserved F or W. D genes are given only for firm matches. For some rows the clone size is stated as once, few or many, or as a class when expanded; others skip it.

J: TRBJ2-5; D: NA; V: TRBV7-2; size: few; CDR3: CASSLPPSETQYF; DNA: TGTGCCAGCAGCCTCCCACCCTCAGAGACCCAGTACTTC
J: TRBJ2-1; D: TRBD2; V: TRBV4-1; size: once; CDR3: CASSLSGGAYEQFF; DNA: TGCGCCAGCAGCCTTAGCGGGGGGGCCTATGAGCAGTTCTTC
J: TRBJ2-1; D: NA; V: TRBV5-6; size: NA; CDR3: CASTPVRGGYNEQFF; DNA: TGTGCCAGCACCCCGGTAAGGGGCGGCTACAATGAGCAGTTCTTC
J: TRBJ2-3; D: TRBD2; V: TRBV7-9; size: few; CDR3: CASSSSSGGAPDTQYF; DNA: TGTGCCAGCAGCTCCTCTAGCGGGGGGGCCCCAGATACGCAGTATTTT
J: TRBJ2-3; D: NA; V: TRBV12-3/TRBV12-4; size: few; CDR3: CASSPSSISTDTQYF; DNA: TGTGCCAGCAGTCCCAGCTCAATTAGCACAGATACGCAGTATTTT
J: TRBJ2-7; D: NA; V: TRBV20-1; size: NA; CDR3: CSARESDLTYEQYF; DNA: TGCAGTGCTAGAGAGTCCGACCTCACCTACGAGCAGTACTTC
J: TRBJ2-3; D: NA; V: TRBV7-3; size: NA; CDR3: CASSFSGDTQYF; DNA: TGTGCCAGCAGCTTCTCAGGGGATACGCAGTATTTT
J: TRBJ2-3; D: TRBD2; V: TRBV9; size: NA; CDR3: CASSASSGGGGDTQYF; DNA: TGTGCCAGCAGCGCATCGAGCGGGGGAGGGGGAGATACGCAGTATTTT
J: TRBJ2-3; D: NA; V: TRBV28; size: few; CDR3: CASSSINRDEGADTQYF; DNA: TGTGCCAGCAGTTCCATCAACAGGGATGAGGGTGCAGATACGCAGTATTTT
J: TRBJ1-5; D: NA; V: TRBV4-3; size: few; CDR3: CASSQVSPLNQPQHF; DNA: TGCGCCAGCAGCCAAGTGAGTCCTCTCAATCAGCCCCAGCATTTT
J: TRBJ1-2; D: TRBD1; V: TRBV6-1; size: NA; CDR3: CASSGTGQGAYYGYTF; DNA: TGTGCCAGCAGTGGGACTGGACAGGGGGCTTACTATGGCTACACCTTC
J: TRBJ1-4; D: NA; V: TRBV7-9; size: few; CDR3: CASSSGHTEFKF; DNA: TGTGCCAGCAGCTCAGGGCACACCGAGTTCAAGTTT
J: TRBJ2-7; D: NA; V: TRBV7-2; size: few; CDR3: CASNPPGGEQYF; DNA: TGTGCCAGCAACCCACCCGGCGGGGAGCAGTACTTC
J: TRBJ2-1; D: NA; V: TRBV6-2/TRBV6-3; size: few; CDR3: CASSYSTIRQYNEQFF; DNA: TGTGCCAGCAGTTACTCGACCATCCGTCAATACAATGAGCAGTTCTTC
J: TRBJ2-7; D: NA; V: TRBV9; size: NA; CDR3: CASSVGDGAYEQYF; DNA: TGTGCCAGCAGCGTAGGGGACGGAGCCTACGAGCAGTACTTC
J: TRBJ2-5; D: TRBD1; V: TRBV12-3/TRBV12-4; size: NA; CDR3: CASNGPETGAETQYF; DNA: TGTGCCAGCAATGGACCGGAGACAGGGGCAGAGACCCAGTACTTC
J: TRBJ2-7; D: NA; V: TRBV20-1; size: NA; CDR3: CSARDLGGYEQYF; DNA: TGCAGTGCTAGAGATCTCGGCGGCTACGAGCAGTACTTC
J: TRBJ2-1; D: NA; V: TRBV6-2/TRBV6-3; size: few; CDR3: CASSYDRLSSYNEQFF; DNA: TGTGCCAGCAGTTATGACAGACTGAGCTCCTACAATGAGCAGTTCTTC
J: TRBJ2-7; D: NA; V: TRBV5-1; size: once; CDR3: CASLGRSDEQYF; DNA: TGCGCCAGCCTCGGAAGGTCAGACGAGCAGTACTTC
J: TRBJ2-1; D: TRBD2; V: TRBV4-2; size: NA; CDR3: CAFSQISGGAYNEQFF; DNA: TGTGCCTTCAGCCAAATAAGCGGGGGCGCCTACAATGAGCAGTTCTTC
J: TRBJ1-1; D: NA; V: TRBV4-3; size: NA; CDR3: CASSQVGLTEAFF; DNA: TGCGCCAGCAGCCAAGTTGGTCTCACTGAAGCTTTCTTT
J: TRBJ1-2; D: NA; V: TRBV7-8; size: few; CDR3: CASSIGSAAYGYTF; DNA: TGTGCCAGCAGCATAGGGTCGGCAGCGTATGGCTACACCTTC
J: TRBJ2-1; D: NA; V: TRBV7-7; size: few; CDR3: CASSLGVENEQFF; DNA: TGTGCCAGCAGCTTGGGGGTGGAAAATGAGCAGTTCTTC
J: TRBJ2-7; D: TRBD1; V: TRBV5-1; size: few; CDR3: CASSVGQGLPYEQYF; DNA: TGCGCCAGCAGCGTGGGACAGGGGCTACCCTACGAGCAGTACTTC
J: TRBJ2-6; D: NA; V: TRBV7-2; size: NA; CDR3: CASSDPAWANVLTF; DNA: TGTGCCAGCAGCGATCCTGCTTGGGCCAACGTCCTGACTTTC